In this sample, the clone carrying this TCR beta chain turned up many times. The record originates from a study of immune heterogeneity within non-small cell lung tumors. Amplification of the TCR beta CDR3 was achieved through multiplex PCR with 32 V and 13 J primers. In TCRdb, the multiplex PCR reads were re-called with MiXCR into one record per CDR3 protein. The sample gives approximately 6,400 distinct CDR3 sequences, about 20% of which show up once; 8.6% is in the top ten. Bulk tumor genomic DNA, roughly 590 ng per sample, was used as template. Several far-apart biopsies were taken per primary tumor during surgery. Curative surgery was performed on patients who had untreated, newly diagnosed non-small cell lung cancer. CDR1 is SGHTA, CDR2 FQGNSA, per germline. Trimming pared 2 bases from V and 6 bases from J, leaving 14 bases between. The CDR3 length is 15 residues.

The sample comprised lung tumor tissue. The rearrangement links TRBV7-2 to TRBJ1-5, with a tentative D call TRBD1 (5 bases). The clonotype originates from a man aged 65-85 years with non-small cell lung cancer. The CDR3 sequence: CASSLNIGGAQPQHF. The CDR3 coding sequence is TGTGCCAGCAGCTTAAATATTGGAGGGGCTCAGCCCCAGCATTTT. The full variable domain, its missing parts supplied by reference TRBV7-2 and TRBJ1-5, is GAGVSQSPSNKVTEKGKDVELRCDPISGHTALYWYRQSLGQGLEFLIYFQGNSAPDKSGLPSDRFSAERTGGSVSTLTIQRTQQEDSAVYLCASSLNIGGAQPQHFGDGTRLSIL.